The 13 T cell receptor beta chains below come from one sample, sequenced in a study of T cell repertoires in cytomegalovirus infection. TCRdb passed the reads through MiXCR, listing each CDR3 protein once. The table includes approximately 180,000 distinct CDR3 sequences, 15% to 20% detected once. Sequences were obtained from CD8+ T cells from PBMCs. The receptors come from a human donor in good health (CMV status not recorded). Some clones in this sample may be carry-over from other donors' samples.

This clonotype was detected only a few times. The genes are TRBV5-3 and TRBJ2-4, with a possible D match to TRBD2 (6 bases). TRBV5-3 is classed as an ORF, of uncertain function. V lost 3 bases and J 7 bases, leaving 23 bases between the germline ends. The CDR3 sequence is 17 residues long. CDR3 amino acids: CARSSFRDLRSGNIQYF. The DNA for the CDR3 is TGTGCCAGAAGCTCATTTCGGGACCTACGGAGCGGGAACATTCAGTACTTC.

The rearrangement uses TRBV7-6 and TRBJ1-2, with D possibly TRBD1 on 6 matching bases. The CDR3 runs to 13 residues. The germline V and J ends were trimmed by 9 bases and 4 bases, with 15 bases remaining between them. From germline, CDR1 is SGHVS and CDR2 FNYEAQ. This CDR3 is CASTNQGPYGYTF. The CDR3 DNA follows: TGTGCCAGTACAAATCAGGGGCCCTATGGCTACACCTTC.

This clonotype was seen a handful of times. This rearrangement joins TRBV7-9 to TRBJ2-7; D not resolved. CDR1 and CDR2 (germline): SEHNR, FQNEAQ (reference sequence). The V end was cut by 3 bases, the J end by 2 bases, with 8 bases between. CDR3 size: 13 residues. This CDR3 reads CASSFTSPYEQYF. CDR3 nucleotide sequence: TGTGCCAGCAGCTTCACCAGCCCCTACGAGCAGTACTTC.

The sample holds a few counts of this clonotype. This chain uses TRBV12-5 with TRBJ1-5; 7 positions match TRBD1. The CDR3 is 17 residues long. CDR1 and CDR2 from the germline V gene are LGHNT and FRNRAP. V shed 7 bases, J shed 3 bases, and the junction held 15 bases outside the gene matches. This CDR3 is CASVFLRGQGDNQPQHF. The CDR3 DNA reads TGTGCTAGTGTTTTCCTGCGGGGGCAGGGGGACAATCAGCCCCAGCATTTT.

This clonotype was detected a few times. V usage is TRBV4-3 and J usage is TRBJ2-7; a possible D gene is TRBD1 (6 bases). CDR1 is LGHNA and CDR2 is YSLEER in the germline V gene. The CDR3 extends over 16 amino acids. The V end was cut by 0 bases, the J end by 3 bases, with 15 bases between. The chain's CDR3 is CASSQDMGTHFYEQYF. CDR3 nucleotide sequence: TGCGCCAGCAGCCAAGATATGGGGACACACTTCTACGAGCAGTACTTC.

Only a few counts were recorded for this clonotype. This sequence joins TRBV7-9 and TRBJ2-1, with a weak D call TRBD1 (6 bases). The V end lost 5 bases, the J end lost 1 base, and 9 bases lay between the germline ends. Germline loops: CDR1 SEHNR, CDR2 FQNEAQ (reference sequence). The CDR3 is made up of 14 amino acids. The CDR3 DNA reads TGTGCCAGCAGCGATACAGGGTCCTACAATGAGCAGTTCTTC. It encodes CASSDTGSYNEQFF.

The rearrangement links TRBV2 to TRBJ1-2; D remains ambiguous. With 11 bases removed from V and 7 bases from J, the gap between germline ends came to 26 bases. Germline V gene sequence: CDR1 SNHLY, CDR2 FYNNEI. This CDR3 is built from 15 residues. This CDR3 is CAQKPRVGHNFGYTF. CDR3 sequence (DNA): TGTGCCCAAAAGCCAAGGGTCGGGCATAATTTTGGCTACACCTTC.

This clonotype has a handful of counts. V and J are TRBV6-2 or TRBV6-3 and TRBJ2-7, with TRBD1 identical over 9 bases. Germline loops: CDR1 MNHEY, CDR2 SVGEGT. CDR3 length equals 17 residues. V trimming: 5 bases; J trimming: 3 bases; junction bases outside the gene matches: 14. As DNA, the CDR3 is TGTGCCAGCAGTACAATAACAGGGGGCGAAGATAGCTACGAGCAGTACTTC. Translated, it gives CASSTITGGEDSYEQYF.

This clonotype has a handful of counts. V gene TRBV7-2 combines with J gene TRBJ2-3; no clear D gene. The CDR3 spans 12 residues. Trimming shortened V by 7 bases and J by 1 base, and 6 bases separated the two germline ends. CDR1 and CDR2 from the germline V gene are SGHTA and FQGNSA. The CDR3 protein is CASNFGTDTQYF. CDR3 DNA: TGTGCCAGCAACTTTGGCACAGATACGCAGTATTTT.

This chain links TRBV12-3 or TRBV12-4 with TRBJ2-1; 7 nucleotides line up with TRBD1. V lost 3 bases, J lost 2 bases, and 4 bases stayed unmatched. The CDR3 extends over 15 amino acids. The CDR3 here is CASSFGTEPYNEQFF. The CDR3 DNA is TGTGCCAGCAGTTTCGGGACAGAGCCCTACAATGAGCAGTTCTTC.

The CDR3 DNA follows: TGTGCCAGCAGCCCTGTAGGGGGAGATTGGGGAGAGACCCAGTACTTC. Residues: CASSPVGGDWGETQYF. The genes are TRBV6-2 or TRBV6-3 and TRBJ2-5; D possibly corresponds to TRBD1 (6 bases). Trimming shortened V by 6 bases and J by 4 bases, and 21 bases separated the two germline ends. Germline CDR1 reads MNHEY; CDR2 reads SVGEGT. The CDR3 has 16 residues.

The V and J genes are TRBV7-8 and TRBJ1-5; no definite D call. CDR1 is SGHVS, CDR2 FQNEAQ, per germline. The V end was cut by 1 base, the J end by 1 base, with 14 bases between. CDR3 length: 17 residues. CDR3 loop: CASSLEEVGISNQPQHF. In DNA, the CDR3 is TGTGCCAGCAGCTTAGAAGAGGTGGGGATCAGCAATCAGCCCCAGCATTTT.

This clonotype was seen more than once but under ten times. At one of its ends the junction is not consistent with the germline gene, which may arise from a read error. This rearrangement joins TRBV4-1 to TRBJ2-3; weak D call: TRBD2 (6 bases). In germline, CDR1 is MGHRA, CDR2 YSYEKL. The CDR3 extends over 15 amino acids. CDR3 nucleotides: TGCGCCAACAGCCACACTTGGGAGGCAGCAGATACGCAGTATTTT. Protein sequence: CANSHTWEAADTQYF.